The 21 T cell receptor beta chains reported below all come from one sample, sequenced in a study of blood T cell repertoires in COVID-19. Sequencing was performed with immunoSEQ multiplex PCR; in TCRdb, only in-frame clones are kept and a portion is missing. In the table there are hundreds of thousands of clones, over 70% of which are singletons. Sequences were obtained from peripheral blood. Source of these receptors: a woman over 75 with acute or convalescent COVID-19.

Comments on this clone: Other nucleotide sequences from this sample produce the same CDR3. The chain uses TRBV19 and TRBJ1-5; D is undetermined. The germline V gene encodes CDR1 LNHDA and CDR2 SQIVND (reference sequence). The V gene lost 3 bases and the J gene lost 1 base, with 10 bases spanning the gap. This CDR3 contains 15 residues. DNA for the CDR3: TGTGCCAGTAGTATCGGCCAGGTGAGCAATCAGCCCCAGCATTTT. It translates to CASSIGQVSNQPQHF.

This CDR3 reads CAASGAYNEQFF. CDR3 bases: TGTGCCGCTAGCGGGGCGTACAATGAGCAGTTCTTC. This chain joins TRBV6-6 and TRBJ2-1; 9 nucleotides line up with TRBD2. This CDR3 is 12 amino acids long. Germline CDR1 and CDR2: MNHNY and SVGAGI (reference sequence). With 11 bases clipped from V and 4 bases from J, the junction kept 3 bases outside the gene matches.

CDR3 coding DNA: TGCGCCAGCAGCCAAGATTCCAGGGGCGAAGCTTTCTTT. Amino acids: CASSQDSRGEAFF. This chain joins TRBV4-3 and TRBJ1-1; perhaps TRBD1 as D (6 bases). This CDR3 contains 13 residues. Germline CDR1 LGHNA, CDR2 YSLEER. The V end lost 0 bases, the J end lost 8 bases, and 10 bases lay between the germline ends.

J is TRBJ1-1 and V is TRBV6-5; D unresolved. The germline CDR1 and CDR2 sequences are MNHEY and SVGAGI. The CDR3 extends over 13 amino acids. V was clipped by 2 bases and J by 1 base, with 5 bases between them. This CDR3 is CASSYARNTEAFF. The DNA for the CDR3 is TGTGCCAGCAGTTACGCCAGGAACACTGAAGCTTTCTTT.

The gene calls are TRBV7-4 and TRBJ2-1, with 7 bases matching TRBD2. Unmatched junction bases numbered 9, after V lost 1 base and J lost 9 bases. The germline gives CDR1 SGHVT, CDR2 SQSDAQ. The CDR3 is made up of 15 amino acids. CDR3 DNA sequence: TGTGCCAGCAGCTTAGGGACTAGTGGGGCCGTTGAGCAGTTCTTC. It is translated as CASSLGTSGAVEQFF.

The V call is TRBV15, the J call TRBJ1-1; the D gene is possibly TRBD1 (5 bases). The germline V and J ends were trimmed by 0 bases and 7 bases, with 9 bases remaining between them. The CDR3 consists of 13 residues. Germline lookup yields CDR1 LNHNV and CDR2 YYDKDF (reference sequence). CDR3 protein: CATSRDKGFEAFF. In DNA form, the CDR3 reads TGTGCCACCAGCAGAGATAAGGGGTTTGAAGCTTTCTTT.

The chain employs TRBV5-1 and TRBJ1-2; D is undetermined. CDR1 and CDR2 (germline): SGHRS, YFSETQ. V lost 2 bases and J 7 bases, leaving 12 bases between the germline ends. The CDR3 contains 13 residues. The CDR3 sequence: CASSFREYGGYTF. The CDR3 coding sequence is TGCGCCAGCAGCTTTAGGGAGTACGGTGGCTACACCTTC.

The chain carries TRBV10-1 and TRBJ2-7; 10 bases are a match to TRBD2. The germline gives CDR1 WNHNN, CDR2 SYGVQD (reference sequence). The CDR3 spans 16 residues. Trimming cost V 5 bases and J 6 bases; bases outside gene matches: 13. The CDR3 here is CASSRAGGVGDFEQYF. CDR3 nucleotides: TGCGCCAGCAGTAGAGCGGGAGGGGTTGGAGACTTCGAGCAGTACTTC.

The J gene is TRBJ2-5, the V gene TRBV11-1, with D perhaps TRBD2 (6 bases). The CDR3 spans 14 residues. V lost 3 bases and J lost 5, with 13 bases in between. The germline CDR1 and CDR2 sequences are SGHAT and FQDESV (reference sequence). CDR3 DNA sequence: TGTGCCAGCAGCTTCTCGACTAGTAGGGAGACCCAGTACTTC. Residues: CASSFSTSRETQYF. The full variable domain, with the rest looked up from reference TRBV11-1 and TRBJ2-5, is EAEVAQSPRYKITEKSQAVAFWCDPISGHATLYWYRQILGQGPELLVQFQDESVVDDSQLPKDRFSAERLKGVDSTLKIQPAELGDSAMYLCASSFSTSRETQYFGPGTRLLVL.

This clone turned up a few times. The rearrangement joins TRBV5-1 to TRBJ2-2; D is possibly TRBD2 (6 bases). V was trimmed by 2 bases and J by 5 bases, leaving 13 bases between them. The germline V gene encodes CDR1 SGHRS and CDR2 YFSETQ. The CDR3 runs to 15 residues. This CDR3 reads CASSLDGRGTGELFF. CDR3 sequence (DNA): TGCGCCAGCAGCTTAGACGGGAGAGGAACCGGGGAGCTGTTTTTT.

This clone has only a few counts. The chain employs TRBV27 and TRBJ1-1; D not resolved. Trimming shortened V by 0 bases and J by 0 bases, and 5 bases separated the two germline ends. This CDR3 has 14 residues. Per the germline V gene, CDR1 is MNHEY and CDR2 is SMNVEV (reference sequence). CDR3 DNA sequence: TGTGCCAGCAGTTTATCACATATGAACACTGAAGCTTTCTTT. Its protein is CASSLSHMNTEAFF.

CDR3: CASSEKTLGNTEAFF. CDR3 bases: TGTGCCAGCAGTGAAAAAACTCTCGGGAACACTGAAGCTTTCTTT. V is TRBV6-1 and J is TRBJ1-1; the D is unclear. Trimming removed 2 bases at V and 1 base at J, with 11 bases between. The germline V gene has CDR1 MNHNS and CDR2 SASEGT. The length of the CDR3 is 15 residues.

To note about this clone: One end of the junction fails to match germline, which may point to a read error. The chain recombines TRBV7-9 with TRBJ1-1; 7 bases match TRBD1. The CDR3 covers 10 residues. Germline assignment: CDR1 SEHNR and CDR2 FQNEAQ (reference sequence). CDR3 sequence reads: CASSSRDRDF. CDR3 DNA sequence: TGTGCCAGCAGCTCCCGGGACAGAGACTTT.

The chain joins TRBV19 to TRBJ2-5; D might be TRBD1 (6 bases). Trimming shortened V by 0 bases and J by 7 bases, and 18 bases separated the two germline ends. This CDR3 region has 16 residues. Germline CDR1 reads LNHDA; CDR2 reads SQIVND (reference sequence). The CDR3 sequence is CASSIDSGARRGTQYF. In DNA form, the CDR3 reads TGTGCCAGTAGTATAGATTCAGGGGCTCGCCGAGGGACCCAGTACTTC.

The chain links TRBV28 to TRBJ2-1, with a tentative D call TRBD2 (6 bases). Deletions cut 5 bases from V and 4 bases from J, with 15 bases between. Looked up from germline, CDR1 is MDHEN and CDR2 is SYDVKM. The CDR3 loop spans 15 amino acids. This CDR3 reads CASSPGGTGYNEQFF. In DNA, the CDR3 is TGTGCCAGCAGTCCCGGGGGAACGGGGTACAATGAGCAGTTCTTC.

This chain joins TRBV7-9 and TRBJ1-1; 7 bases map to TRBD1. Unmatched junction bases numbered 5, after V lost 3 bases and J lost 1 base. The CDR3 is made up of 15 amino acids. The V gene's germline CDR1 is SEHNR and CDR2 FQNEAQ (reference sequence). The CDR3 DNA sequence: TGTGCCAGCAGCTTTGAAAGGGACAGGAACACTGAAGCTTTCTTT. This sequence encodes CASSFERDRNTEAFF.

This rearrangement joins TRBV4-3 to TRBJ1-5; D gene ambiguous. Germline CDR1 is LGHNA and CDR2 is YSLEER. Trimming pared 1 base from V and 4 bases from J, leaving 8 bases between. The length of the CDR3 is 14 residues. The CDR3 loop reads CASSQGTVNQPQHF. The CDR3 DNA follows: TGCGCCAGCAGCCAAGGTACAGTAAATCAGCCCCAGCATTTT.

The CDR3 here is CASRRWRDTQYF. The CDR3 nucleotides are TGTGCCAGCAGGAGGTGGAGAGATACGCAGTATTTT. The chain carries TRBV2 and TRBJ2-3; D is undetermined. The length of the CDR3 is 12 residues. Germline V gene data show CDR1 as SNHLY and CDR2 as FYNNEI. V gave up 6 bases and J gave up 5 bases, with 9 bases separating them.

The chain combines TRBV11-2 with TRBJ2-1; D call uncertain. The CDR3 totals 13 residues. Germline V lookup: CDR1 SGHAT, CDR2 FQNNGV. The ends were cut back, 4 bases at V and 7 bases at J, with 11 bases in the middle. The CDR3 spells CASSYSSGNEQFF. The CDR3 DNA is TGTGCCAGCAGCTATTCGAGTGGTAATGAGCAGTTCTTC.

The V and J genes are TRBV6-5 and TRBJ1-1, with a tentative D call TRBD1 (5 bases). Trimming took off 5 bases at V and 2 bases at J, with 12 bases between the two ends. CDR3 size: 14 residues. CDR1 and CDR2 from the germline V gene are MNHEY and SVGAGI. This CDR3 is CASSSQTENTEAFF. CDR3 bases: TGTGCCAGCAGTAGCCAGACAGAAAACACTGAAGCTTTCTTT.

The CDR3 DNA follows: TGTGCCACCAGCAGAGATCGGCGGGGGCAAGAGACCCAGTACTTC. This encodes CATSRDRRGQETQYF. J is TRBJ2-5 and V is TRBV15; TRBD2 matches 7 bases. V shed 0 bases, J shed 2 bases, and the junction held 3 bases outside the gene matches. This CDR3 contains 15 residues. Germline V gene sequence: CDR1 LNHNV, CDR2 YYDKDF (reference sequence).